This T cell receptor beta chain was obtained from a study of cytomegalovirus exposure and HLA in healthy donors. The CDR3 is made up of 16 amino acids. The V gene end was trimmed by 5 bases and the J gene end by 5 bases; junction bases not matched to a gene: 13. Germline-derived CDR1 and CDR2 are SGHTA and FQGNSA. In the PCR, 60 Vbeta and 13 Jbeta primers were used. TCRdb's table, derived via immunoSEQ multiplex PCR, lists solely in-frame clones and lacks some. Among about 200,000 clones listed, 70% to 80% were seen once. V gene TRBV7-2 combines with J gene TRBJ2-3; 7 bases align to TRBD1. Sequenced sample: PBMCs. This receptor was taken from a male donor in good health and CMV-seropositive. CDR3 coding DNA: TGTGCCAGCAGCGCCCGACAGGGTGGTCTTTTAGATACGCAGTATTTT. Amino acid sequence: CASSARQGGLLDTQYF.